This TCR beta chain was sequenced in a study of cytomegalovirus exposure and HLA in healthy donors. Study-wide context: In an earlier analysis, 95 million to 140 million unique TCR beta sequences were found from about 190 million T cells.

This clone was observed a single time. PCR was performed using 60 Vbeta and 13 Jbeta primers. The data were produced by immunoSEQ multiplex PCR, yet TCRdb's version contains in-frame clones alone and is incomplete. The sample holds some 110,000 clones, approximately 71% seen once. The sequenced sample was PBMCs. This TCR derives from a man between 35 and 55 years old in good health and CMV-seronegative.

The CDR3 DNA sequence: TGTGCCAGCAGTGAACATCGAGGGAGGGTTCTGCCCCAGCATTTT. This gives the protein CASSEHRGRVLPQHF. The chain links TRBV28 to TRBJ1-5, with D uncertain. This CDR3 spans 15 amino acids. Trimming stripped 5 bases from V and 9 bases from J, with 20 bases between. The germline V gene has CDR1 MDHEN and CDR2 SYDVKM. The complete variable domain, with remaining parts taken from reference TRBV28 and TRBJ1-5, reads DVKVTQSSRYLVKRTGEKVFLECVQDMDHENMFWYRQDPGLGLRLIYFSYDVKMKEKGDIPEGYSVSREKKERFSLILESASTNQTSMYLCASSEHRGRVLPQHFGDGTRLSIL.